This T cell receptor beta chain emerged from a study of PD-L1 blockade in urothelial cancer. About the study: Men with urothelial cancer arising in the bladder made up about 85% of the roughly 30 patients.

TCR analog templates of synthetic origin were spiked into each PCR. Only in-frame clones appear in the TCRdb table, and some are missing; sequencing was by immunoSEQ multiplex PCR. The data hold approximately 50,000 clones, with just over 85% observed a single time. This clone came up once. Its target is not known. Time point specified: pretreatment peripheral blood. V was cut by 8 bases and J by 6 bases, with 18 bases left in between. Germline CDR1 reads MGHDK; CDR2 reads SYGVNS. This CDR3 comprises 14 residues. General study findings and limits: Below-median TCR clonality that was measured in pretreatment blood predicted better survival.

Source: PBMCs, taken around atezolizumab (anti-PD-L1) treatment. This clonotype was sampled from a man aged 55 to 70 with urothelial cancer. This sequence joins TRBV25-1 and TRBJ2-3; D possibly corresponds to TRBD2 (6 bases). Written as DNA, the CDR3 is TGTGCCAGCTCCCCCAACTCGGGAGTGGATACGCAGTATTTT. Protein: CASSPNSGVDTQYF.